This T cell receptor (beta chain) was captured in a study of blood T cell repertoires in COVID-19. Background on the study: COVID-19 samples from acute and convalescent phases originated in the United States, Italy and Spain.

Profiling relied on immunoSEQ multiplex PCR, and the TCRdb table lists in-frame clones only, not all of them. The table shows under 300,000 clones, with approximately 83% occurring only once. The V and J ends lost 6 bases and 5 bases, in that order; junction bases with no gene match: 6. This CDR3 has 13 residues. Germline-derived CDR1 and CDR2 are SGHTA and FQGNSA. The source is a woman in her 70s with acute or convalescent COVID-19. The sequencing input was peripheral blood. This rearrangement joins TRBV7-2 to TRBJ2-5; TRBD2 agrees at 7 bases. CDR3 residues: CASSPAGRETQYF. The CDR3 DNA sequence: TGTGCCAGCAGTCCCGCCGGGAGGGAGACCCAGTACTTC.